This T cell receptor (beta chain) came from a study of T cell responses to AZD1222 COVID-19 vaccine. Study-wide points: Spike-specific TCR breadth rose after two AZD1222 doses, and depth rose as well. Reportedly, nearly half of unique spike TCRs recognized epitopes outside B.1.351/B.1.1.7 mutations.

Concerning this clone: Its antigen is currently unknown.

TCRdb's copy holds only in-frame clones and misses some; the assay was immunoSEQ multiplex PCR. The table records approximately 160,000 clones, around 91% of them present only once. From germline, CDR1 is SGHNT and CDR2 YENEEA. V gave up 2 bases and J gave up 9 bases, with 11 bases separating them. The CDR3 totals 13 residues. The chain has TRBV11-3 and TRBJ2-1, with D hard to call. The sample in question was peripheral blood, obtained on day 0 of AZD1222 vaccination. The sequence derives from an adult in good health. The DNA of the CDR3 is TGTGCCAGCAGCTTATTGAGTGTCGGTGAGCAGTTCTTC. Protein product: CASSLLSVGEQFF. Full variable domain (rest looked up from reference TRBV11-3 and TRBJ2-1): EAGVVQSPRYKIIEKKQPVAFWCNPISGHNTLYWYLQNLGQGPELLIRYENEEAVDDSQLPKDRFSAERLKGVDSTLKIQPAELGDSAVYLCASSLLSVGEQFFGPGTRLTVL.